Reported below is one T cell receptor beta chain. Its target is unknown. Rectal tissue came from one to two pinch biopsies taken at colonoscopy. The sample is drawn from a study of pediatric ulcerative colitis. The protocol was immunoSEQ multiplex PCR, while the TCRdb copy is restricted to in-frame clones and leaves out a portion. The repertoire holds 36,000 or so clones, around four fifths seen once, with 0.74% in the top ten. Study-level results: Ulcerative colitis patients shared more blood-rectal clones than controls. Some T cells in rectal biopsies may come from blood, especially with overt colitis. No controls had the two rectal clonotypes shared by ulcerative colitis patients. Clonal expansions reduced rectal repertoire diversity in acute severe colitis.

The material sequenced was gut tissue. The sequence came from a boy aged 5-17 years with moderate ulcerative colitis.

The CDR3 region has the DNA TGTGCCAGCAGCGTGGACAGCAAAGAGACCCAGTACTTC. Its translation: CASSVDSKETQYF. The chain uses TRBV5-4 and TRBJ2-5, with a possible D match to TRBD1 (6 bases). The CDR3 consists of 13 residues. Germline V lookup: CDR1 SGHNT, CDR2 YYREEE (reference sequence). V was pared by 4 bases and J by 3 bases, with 10 bases between.